A selection of T cell receptor beta chains follows, all from one sample in a study of T cell responses to AZD1222 COVID-19 vaccine. Sequencing used immunoSEQ multiplex PCR; TCRdb keeps in-frame clones, though not all of them. The sample lists more than 100,000 clones, around 90% occurring once. The sequenced sample was peripheral blood, obtained on day 0 of AZD1222 vaccination. Source of these receptors: an adult in good health. The CDR3 runs from the conserved cysteine through the conserved F or W. Fields, in order: J gene, clone size, D gene, V gene, CDR3 DNA, CDR3 protein. D genes are given only for firm matches. Size tells how often a clone was seen (once, few, many) or the class of an expanded clone, and some rows leave it out.

J gene: TRBJ1-2
clone size: .
D gene: .
V gene: TRBV5-1
CDR3 DNA: TGCGCCAGCAGCTTGGGACAGAACTATGGCTACACCTTC
CDR3 protein: CASSLGQNYGYTF

J gene: TRBJ1-2
clone size: .
D gene: TRBD1
V gene: TRBV6-1
CDR3 DNA: TGTGCCAGCAGTGGGGACAGGGAAGTTTTTAACTATGGCTACACCTTC
CDR3 protein: CASSGDREVFNYGYTF

J gene: TRBJ2-7
clone size: .
D gene: TRBD1
V gene: TRBV27
CDR3 DNA: TGTGCCAGCAGTCAGACAGGGGAATTCTTCGAGCAGTACTTC
CDR3 protein: CASSQTGEFFEQYF

J gene: TRBJ2-7
clone size: .
D gene: .
V gene: TRBV19
CDR3 DNA: TGTGCCAGTAGTTCAGGGTGGGGGACCTACGAGCAGTACTTC
CDR3 protein: CASSSGWGTYEQYF

J gene: TRBJ1-6
clone size: .
D gene: .
V gene: TRBV6-5
CDR3 DNA: TGTGCCAGAGTTAATTCACCCCTCCACTTT
CDR3 protein: CARVNSPLHF

J gene: TRBJ2-7
clone size: .
D gene: TRBD2
V gene: TRBV7-8
CDR3 DNA: TGTGCCAGCAGCCCCAGTCCCCTGACTAGCCCACAAAGCTCCTACGAGCAGTACTTC
CDR3 protein: CASSPSPLTSPQSSYEQYF

J gene: TRBJ1-4
clone size: .
D gene: TRBD1
V gene: TRBV2
CDR3 DNA: TGTGCCAGCAGTGCCGACAGGGGCAGGGAAAAACTGTTTTTT
CDR3 protein: CASSADRGREKLFF

J gene: TRBJ2-7
clone size: .
D gene: TRBD1
V gene: TRBV2
CDR3 DNA: TGTGCCAGCAGCGACCCGGGACAGGGGGCGTTCGAGCAGTACTTC
CDR3 protein: CASSDPGQGAFEQYF

J gene: TRBJ1-5
clone size: .
D gene: .
V gene: TRBV6-5
CDR3 DNA: TGTGCCAGCAGTTTAGGAGAGAGCAATCAGCCCCAGCATTTT
CDR3 protein: CASSLGESNQPQHF

J gene: TRBJ1-4
clone size: .
D gene: .
V gene: TRBV5-6
CDR3 DNA: TGTGCCAGCAGCTCCGGCCCCTGGGACACCCACAATGAAAAACTGTTTTTT
CDR3 protein: CASSSGPWDTHNEKLFF

J gene: TRBJ2-7
clone size: .
D gene: .
V gene: TRBV18
CDR3 DNA: TGTGCCAGCTCACCAAGTAGTCCTTACGAGCAGTACTTC
CDR3 protein: CASSPSSPYEQYF

J gene: TRBJ1-1
clone size: .
D gene: .
V gene: TRBV6-5
CDR3 DNA: TGTGCCAGCACTACGGGGGGGGGTAACACTGAAGCTTTCTTT
CDR3 protein: CASTTGGGNTEAFF

J gene: TRBJ1-1
clone size: .
D gene: .
V gene: TRBV19
CDR3 DNA: TGTGCCAGTAGTATAGGGGGCTCTGAAGCTTTCTTT
CDR3 protein: CASSIGGSEAFF

J gene: TRBJ1-1
clone size: .
D gene: TRBD1
V gene: TRBV18
CDR3 DNA: TGTGCCAGCTCCAGACAGGGGGAGGGCACTGAAGCTTTCTTT
CDR3 protein: CASSRQGEGTEAFF

J gene: TRBJ1-4
clone size: .
D gene: .
V gene: TRBV2
CDR3 DNA: TGTGCCAGCAGTGAACTCCGGGTAACTAATGAAAAACTGTTTTTT
CDR3 protein: CASSELRVTNEKLFF

J gene: TRBJ1-1
clone size: .
D gene: .
V gene: TRBV4-1
CDR3 DNA: TGCGCCAGCAGCCAAGATCTGGTGAACACTGAAGCTTTCTTT
CDR3 protein: CASSQDLVNTEAFF

J gene: TRBJ2-3
clone size: .
D gene: TRBD2
V gene: TRBV7-9
CDR3 DNA: TGTGCCAGCAGCCACCGACTAGCGGGGATTCGGGATACGCAGTATTTT
CDR3 protein: CASSHRLAGIRDTQYF

J gene: TRBJ2-2
clone size: .
D gene: TRBD2
V gene: TRBV7-7
CDR3 DNA: TGTGCCAGCAGCCTCGGACTAGCGGGGGTCGGGGAGCTGTTTTTT
CDR3 protein: CASSLGLAGVGELFF

J gene: TRBJ1-1
clone size: .
D gene: .
V gene: TRBV6-5
CDR3 DNA: TGTGCCAGCAGTTACTCGGCAGGGTGGACTGAAGCTTTCTTT
CDR3 protein: CASSYSAGWTEAFF

J gene: TRBJ2-7
clone size: .
D gene: .
V gene: TRBV5-1
CDR3 DNA: TGCGCCAGCATGCTGGTGGGGTCTGGCGAGCAGTACTTC
CDR3 protein: CASMLVGSGEQYF

J gene: TRBJ1-5
clone size: .
D gene: .
V gene: TRBV3-1/TRBV3-2
CDR3 DNA: TGTGCCAGCAGCTATCCCCTGACCCAGCTGAACAATCAGCCCCAGCATTTT
CDR3 protein: CASSYPLTQLNNQPQHF

J gene: TRBJ2-7
clone size: .
D gene: TRBD1
V gene: TRBV6-5
CDR3 DNA: TGTGCCAGCAGTTATCGGGACAGGGGAACTTACGAGCAGTACTTC
CDR3 protein: CASSYRDRGTYEQYF

J gene: TRBJ1-1
clone size: .
D gene: .
V gene: TRBV29-1
CDR3 DNA: TGCAGCGTTGAGAACGTATCGCGAGCTTTCTTT
CDR3 protein: CSVENVSRAFF

J gene: TRBJ1-2
clone size: once
D gene: .
V gene: TRBV7-9
CDR3 DNA: TGTGCCAGCAGCATGGACCAGGGAAACTATGGCTACACCTTC
CDR3 protein: CASSMDQGNYGYTF

J gene: TRBJ1-2
clone size: .
D gene: .
V gene: TRBV27
CDR3 DNA: TGTGCCAGCGGACCGATCCCCACGGGGTACTATGGCTACACCTTC
CDR3 protein: CASGPIPTGYYGYTF

J gene: TRBJ1-1
clone size: .
D gene: .
V gene: TRBV10-3
CDR3 DNA: TGTGCCATCAGTACAGGGTTGGACACTGAAGCTTTCTTT
CDR3 protein: CAISTGLDTEAFF

J gene: TRBJ2-2
clone size: .
D gene: .
V gene: TRBV15
CDR3 DNA: TGTGCCACCAGCAGAGTCCGGCGGACCGGGGAGCTGTTTTTT
CDR3 protein: CATSRVRRTGELFF

J gene: TRBJ1-2
clone size: .
D gene: TRBD1
V gene: TRBV30
CDR3 DNA: TGTGCCTGGAGTTCATGGGGCAGGGGGTATAGTGGCTACACCTTC
CDR3 protein: CAWSSWGRGYSGYTF

J gene: TRBJ1-2
clone size: .
D gene: .
V gene: TRBV18
CDR3 DNA: TGTGCCAGCTCACCATCGGAGGGATATGGCTACACCTTC
CDR3 protein: CASSPSEGYGYTF

J gene: TRBJ2-1
clone size: .
D gene: TRBD2
V gene: TRBV10-3
CDR3 DNA: TGTGCCATCAGCCCGCGAATCGGACTAGCCACCTTCGGGGAGCAGTTCTTC
CDR3 protein: CAISPRIGLATFGEQFF

J gene: TRBJ2-2
clone size: .
D gene: .
V gene: TRBV6-4
CDR3 DNA: TGTGCCAGCAGTCGGGCGGGGTCCACCGGGGAGCTGTTTTTT
CDR3 protein: CASSRAGSTGELFF

J gene: TRBJ2-7
clone size: .
D gene: .
V gene: TRBV7-9
CDR3 DNA: TGTGCCAGCAGGCCCCGCGACTCCTACGAGCAGTACTTC
CDR3 protein: CASRPRDSYEQYF

J gene: TRBJ1-2
clone size: .
D gene: .
V gene: TRBV18
CDR3 DNA: TGTGCCAGCTCACCAGAGGAAGTGGATGGCTACACCTTC
CDR3 protein: CASSPEEVDGYTF

J gene: TRBJ2-2
clone size: .
D gene: TRBD1
V gene: TRBV7-9
CDR3 DNA: TGTGCCAGCAGCTTAACAGGGGACACCGGGGAGCTGTTTTTT
CDR3 protein: CASSLTGDTGELFF

J gene: TRBJ1-1
clone size: .
D gene: .
V gene: TRBV5-4
CDR3 DNA: TGTGCCAGCAGCCCTACGTTACTCCACCTCGAAGTGAACACTGAAGCTTTCTTT
CDR3 protein: CASSPTLLHLEVNTEAFF

J gene: TRBJ1-2
clone size: .
D gene: TRBD1
V gene: TRBV5-5
CDR3 DNA: TGTGCCAGCAGCTTGGATGGACAGGGACGGAATGGCTACACCTTC
CDR3 protein: CASSLDGQGRNGYTF

J gene: TRBJ2-7
clone size: .
D gene: .
V gene: TRBV6-5
CDR3 DNA: TGTGCCAGCAGCCACAGTAGCGCTTACGAGCAGTACTTC
CDR3 protein: CASSHSSAYEQYF

J gene: TRBJ2-2
clone size: .
D gene: .
V gene: TRBV6-4
CDR3 DNA: TGTGCCAGCAGCCACGGGTCCGGGACGAACACCGGGGAGCTGTTTTTT
CDR3 protein: CASSHGSGTNTGELFF

J gene: TRBJ2-2
clone size: .
D gene: .
V gene: TRBV6-1
CDR3 DNA: TGTGCCAGCAGTGGAGGGTTTTTGTGGGAGACCGGGGAGCTGTTTTTT
CDR3 protein: CASSGGFLWETGELFF

J gene: TRBJ1-5
clone size: few
D gene: .
V gene: TRBV10-3
CDR3 DNA: TGTGCCATAGGCAGGACTAATAGCAATCAGCCCCAGCATTTT
CDR3 protein: CAIGRTNSNQPQHF

J gene: TRBJ2-1
clone size: .
D gene: .
V gene: TRBV5-6
CDR3 DNA: TGTGCCAGCAGCTCCACGGGCCTGCGGCATGAGCAGTTCTTC
CDR3 protein: CASSSTGLRHEQFF

J gene: TRBJ2-7
clone size: .
D gene: TRBD1
V gene: TRBV4-1
CDR3 DNA: TGCGCCAGCAGCCAAACAGGGGGTACGGGAGAGCAGTACTTC
CDR3 protein: CASSQTGGTGEQYF

J gene: TRBJ2-5
clone size: .
D gene: TRBD1
V gene: TRBV29-1
CDR3 DNA: TGCAGCGTCGTCCCAGGGGGACAGTACCAAGAGACCCAGTACTTC
CDR3 protein: CSVVPGGQYQETQYF